These 25 T cell receptor beta chains share one sample of origin, sequenced in a study of T-cell memory formation after mild COVID-19. TCRdb reprocessed the 5' RACE reads via MiXCR and lists one record per CDR3 protein. The profile shows about 290,000 distinct CDR3 sequences, roughly 15% of them singletons. Sequenced material: PBMCs or a T cell subset sorted from them (not recorded which). These receptor sequences come from a man younger than 30 who had mild COVID-19 (a few samples of this study predate the infection). Cell type and time point are not known.

This clonotype appeared many times. The J gene is TRBJ2-5, the V gene TRBV9; 10 bases fit TRBD1. With 4 bases clipped from V and 9 bases from J, the junction kept 15 bases outside the gene matches. The CDR3 has 16 amino acids. From germline, CDR1 is SGDLS and CDR2 YYNGEE. CDR3 nucleotide sequence: TGTGCCAGCAGCCCGGGACAGGGGTTTCTTACCGAGGCCCAGTACTTC. Protein sequence: CASSPGQGFLTEAQYF. The full variable domain, with the rest looked up from reference TRBV9 and TRBJ2-5, is DSGVTQTPKHLITATGQRVTLRCSPRSGDLSVYWYQQSLDQGLQFLIQYYNGEERAKGNILERFSAQQFPDLHSELNLSSLELGDSALYFCASSPGQGFLTEAQYFGPGTRLLVL.

This clonotype was observed many times. V gene TRBV7-9 combines with J gene TRBJ1-6; D remains ambiguous. Germline V gene sequence: CDR1 SEHNR, CDR2 FQNEAQ (reference sequence). Trimming pared 1 base from V and 3 bases from J, leaving 1 base between. The CDR3 runs 13 residues. This CDR3 is CASSLDYNSPLHF. CDR3 in DNA: TGTGCCAGCAGCTTAGACTATAATTCACCCCTCCACTTT. Variable domain in full (rest from reference TRBV7-9 and TRBJ1-6): DTGVSQNPRHKITKRGQNVTFRCDPISEHNRLYWYRQTLGQGPEFLTYFQNEAQLEKSRLLSDRFSAERPKGSFSTLEIQRTEQGDSAMYLCASSLDYNSPLHFGNGTRLTVT.

The CDR3 loop is CASSLRVGGANYGYTF. The CDR3 DNA sequence: TGTGCCAGCAGCTTAAGGGTCGGAGGAGCCAACTATGGCTACACCTTC. The chain employs TRBV7-2 and TRBJ1-2; D is undetermined. Trimming cost V 2 bases and J 2 bases, with 15 bases left between them. The germline CDR1 and CDR2 sequences are SGHTA and FQGNSA. This CDR3 region has 16 residues.

The chain joins TRBV5-1 to TRBJ1-1; D call uncertain. Looked up from germline, CDR1 is SGHRS and CDR2 is YFSETQ. The CDR3 has 14 amino acids. V lost 3 bases and J lost 4, with 13 bases in between. CDR3 nucleotide sequence: TGCGCCAGCAGCTGGACCGGGAGCGTCACTGAAGCTTTCTTT. This translates into CASSWTGSVTEAFF.

There are a few counts of this clonotype. J is TRBJ2-5 and V is TRBV5-1; D is ambiguous. The CDR3 spans 16 residues. Germline V CDR1 and CDR2: SGHRS, YFSETQ. V lost 0 bases, J lost 3 bases, and 15 bases lay in between. The CDR3 loop is CASSLASVVMEETQYF. As DNA, the CDR3 is TGCGCCAGCAGCTTGGCCAGTGTAGTCATGGAAGAGACCCAGTACTTC.

Comment on this clonotype: At one end the junction does not follow the germline gene, possibly because of a read error. CDR3 nucleotide sequence: TGTGACAGCAGTTGGACAGGGGGCTCTAACTATGGCTACACCTTC. Its translation is CDSSWTGGSNYGYTF. This chain joins TRBV6-6 and TRBJ1-2, with 11 bases aligning to TRBD1. The CDR3 length is 15 residues. Germline CDR1 and CDR2: MNHNY and SVGAGI (reference sequence).

The table lists this clonotype with a few counts. V usage is TRBV25-1 and J usage is TRBJ2-5; 9 bases agree with TRBD1. Germline CDR1 reads MGHDK; CDR2 reads SYGVNS. Trimming at V came to 4 bases and at J to 4 bases, leaving 4 bases not matched to a gene. This CDR3 spans 14 amino acids. CDR3 sequence reads: CASSVTGGVETQYF. The CDR3 nucleotides are TGTGCCAGCAGTGTAACAGGGGGCGTAGAGACCCAGTACTTC.

CDR3 nucleotide sequence: TGTGCCAGCAGTTCCACGTTAGCCAAAAACATTCAGTACTTC. This gives the protein CASSSTLAKNIQYF. The J gene is TRBJ2-4, the V gene TRBV27; D is undetermined. V was cut by 4 bases and J by 0 bases, with 7 bases left in between. The CDR3 is 14 residues long. Looked up from germline, CDR1 is MNHEY and CDR2 is SMNVEV (reference sequence).

This clonotype was found many times. The rearrangement uses TRBV21-1 and TRBJ2-3; the tabulated D call, TRBD1, remains unverified against the DNA. TRBV21-1 is noted as a pseudogene. There are 15 residues in the CDR3. The CDR3 spells CASSKEGERGDTQYF. DNA for the CDR3: TGTGCCAGCAGCAAAGAAGGGGAAAGGGGAGATACGCAGTATTTT.

V usage is TRBV7-9 and J usage is TRBJ2-2; maybe TRBD2 (5 bases). V gave up 5 bases and J gave up 7 bases, with 17 bases separating them. Germline CDR1 and CDR2: SEHNR and FQNEAQ (reference sequence). The CDR3 consists of 15 residues. The CDR3 coding sequence is TGTGCCAGCAGCCCCTCGGGGAGTGGTGGCGGGGAGCTGTTTTTT. Amino acids: CASSPSGSGGGELFF.

In this sample, this clonotype turned up a few times. The chain uses TRBV19 and TRBJ2-5, with D possibly TRBD1 on 5 matching bases. V lost 5 bases and J 5 bases, leaving 15 bases between the germline ends. Germline V CDR1 and CDR2: LNHDA, SQIVND (reference sequence). This CDR3 region has 14 residues. CDR3 amino acids: CASSGQGRRETQYF. The CDR3 DNA sequence: TGTGCCAGTAGTGGCCAGGGCCGGCGGGAGACCCAGTACTTC. Full variable domain (missing parts from reference TRBV19 and TRBJ2-5): DGGITQSPKYLFRKEGQNVTLSCEQNLNHDAMYWYRQDPGQGLRLIYYSQIVNDFQKGDIAEGYSVSREKKESFPLTVTSAQKNPTAFYLCASSGQGRRETQYFGPGTRLLVL.

This sequence joins TRBV7-2 and TRBJ2-2; D is unresolved. CDR1 SGHTA and CDR2 FQGNSA come from the germline V gene. The length of the CDR3 is 16 residues. Trimming stripped 1 base from V and 1 base from J, with 10 bases between. CDR3 protein: CASSLGAGGNTGELFF. In DNA form, the CDR3 reads TGTGCCAGCAGCTTAGGAGCAGGCGGGAACACCGGGGAGCTGTTTTTT.

V gene TRBV29-1 combines with J gene TRBJ2-1, with D possibly being TRBD1 (5 bases). The CDR3 consists of 12 residues. Germline CDR1 is SQVTM and CDR2 is ANQGSEA. V lost 6 bases and J lost 3, with 9 bases in between. The CDR3 sequence: CSVGRVYNEQFF. The CDR3 coding sequence is TGCAGCGTGGGCAGGGTCTACAATGAGCAGTTCTTC.

This clonotype was detected ten times or more. The V and J genes are TRBV5-4 and TRBJ2-6; D not certain. This CDR3 has 16 residues. Germline V gives CDR1 SGHNT, CDR2 YYREEE (reference sequence). V lost 4 bases, J lost 3 bases, and 14 bases lay in between. CDR3 in amino acids: CASSPEGYSGANVLTF. CDR3 nucleotide sequence: TGTGCCAGCAGCCCCGAAGGTTATAGTGGGGCCAACGTCCTGACTTTC.

This clonotype has more than one count but fewer than ten. The V gene is TRBV6-5, the J gene TRBJ2-5; maybe TRBD2 (6 bases). V shed 2 bases and J shed 2 bases, with 12 bases lying between them. Germline assignment: CDR1 MNHEY and CDR2 SVGAGI. The CDR3 is made up of 15 amino acids. CDR3 in amino acids: CASSYAREKQETQYF. Written as DNA, the CDR3 is TGTGCCAGCAGTTACGCCCGGGAGAAACAAGAGACCCAGTACTTC.

The chain couples TRBV9 to TRBJ1-6; 7 nucleotides agree with TRBD1. Germline V gene data show CDR1 as SGDLS and CDR2 as YYNGEE. This CDR3 spans 17 amino acids. V was clipped by 3 bases and J by 0 bases; unmatched bases: 6. The CDR3, as DNA: TGTGCCAGCAGCGCGGACAGGTTGAGCTCCTATAATTCACCCCTCCACTTT. Encoded protein: CASSADRLSSYNSPLHF.

V and J are TRBV5-1 and TRBJ1-1, with D unresolved. V shed 4 bases and J shed 1 base, with 11 bases lying between them. This CDR3 spans 14 amino acids. Germline V CDR1 and CDR2: SGHRS, YFSETQ. CDR3 amino acids: CASSPGRGNTEAFF. As DNA, the CDR3 is TGCGCCAGCAGCCCCGGGAGAGGGAACACTGAAGCTTTCTTT.

This clonotype appeared a few times. The chain couples TRBV6-2 or TRBV6-3 to TRBJ1-1; D is uncertain. This CDR3 has 15 residues. The V end lost 6 bases, the J end lost 0 bases, and 14 bases lay between the germline ends. Germline CDR1 is MNHEY and CDR2 is SVGEGT. The CDR3 DNA reads TGTGCCAGCAGGAGACGCGACACCCTGAACACTGAAGCTTTCTTT. Amino acids: CASRRRDTLNTEAFF.

This chain joins TRBV20-1 and TRBJ2-5; the D gene is possibly TRBD2 (6 bases). The CDR3 is 14 amino acids. From germline, CDR1 is DFQATT and CDR2 SNEGSKA (reference sequence). Trimming shortened V by 4 bases and J by 2 bases, and 14 bases separated the two germline ends. CDR3 sequence reads: CSATPPGGQETQYF. CDR3 nucleotides: TGCAGTGCTACCCCGCCCGGGGGACAAGAGACCCAGTACTTC.

The chain carries TRBV4-3 and TRBJ2-6; D might be TRBD1 (5 bases). Germline V lookup: CDR1 LGHNA, CDR2 YSLEER. The CDR3 runs 16 residues. V shed 1 base and J shed 1 base, with 8 bases lying between them. The CDR3 loop reads CASSQVPGSGANVLTF. The CDR3 region has the DNA TGCGCCAGCAGCCAAGTCCCAGGGTCTGGGGCCAACGTCCTGACTTTC.

This rearrangement joins TRBV9 to TRBJ2-1; D assignment may be TRBD1 or TRBD2 (5 bases each). The germline gives CDR1 SGDLS, CDR2 YYNGEE. The CDR3 extends over 14 amino acids. Trimming left V 5 bases short and J 8 bases short, with 17 bases between. The CDR3 DNA reads as TGTGCCAGCAGTGCTCGGGACCCTTGGGATGAGCAGTTCTTC. Protein sequence: CASSARDPWDEQFF.

This chain connects TRBV12-3 or TRBV12-4 to TRBJ1-4; D call uncertain. V gave up 4 bases and J gave up 4 bases, with 7 bases separating them. The CDR3 is 13 residues long. The CDR3 loop is CASSSRINEKLFF. DNA of the CDR3: TGTGCCAGCAGTTCGAGGATTAATGAAAAACTGTTTTTT.

There are a few counts of this clonotype. The rearrangement uses TRBV18 and TRBJ1-5, with 9 bases identical to TRBD1. The CDR3 sequence is 18 residues long. Trimming cost V 0 bases and J 0 bases; bases outside gene matches: 6. Germline CDR1 reads KGHSH; CDR2 reads LQKENI. The CDR3 sequence: CASSPPRDREDSNQPQHF. The CDR3 nucleotides are TGTGCCAGCTCACCACCGCGGGACAGGGAGGATAGCAATCAGCCCCAGCATTTT.

The chain uses TRBV29-1 and TRBJ2-3, with TRBD1 matching 7 bases. This CDR3 is 15 amino acids long. The ends lost 6 bases at V and 3 bases at J; junction bases unmatched: 12. From germline, CDR1 is SQVTM and CDR2 ANQGSEA. CDR3 amino acids: CSVAQMTTGTDTQYF. DNA for the CDR3: TGCAGCGTCGCGCAAATGACGACAGGGACAGATACGCAGTATTTT.

Only a few counts were recorded for this clonotype. CDR3 sequence (DNA): TGTGCCAGCAGGCACAGGGTCCAAGAGACCCAGTACTTC. It encodes CASRHRVQETQYF. The rearrangement joins TRBV6-5 to TRBJ2-5, with D possibly being TRBD1 (6 bases). The ends were cut back, 6 bases at V and 1 base at J, with 9 bases in the middle. CDR1 is MNHEY, CDR2 SVGAGI, per germline. The CDR3 consists of 13 residues.